This is a list of T cell receptor beta chains from one sample in a study of cytomegalovirus exposure and HLA in healthy donors. Clones were sequenced by immunoSEQ multiplex PCR, and TCRdb holds only the in-frame ones, with some missing. The sample records 75,000 to 95,000 clones, roughly 96% being singletons. The sequenced sample was PBMCs. The source of these receptors is a man in his late teens or twenties in good health and CMV-seronegative. Both conserved end residues are trimmed from each CDR3. D genes are given only for firm matches. Size tells how often a clone was seen (once, few, many) or the class of an expanded clone, and some rows leave it out.

J gene,V gene,CDR3 length,clone size,D gene,CDR3 protein
TRBJ2-1,TRBV19,14,.,TRBD1,ASSIVPGQGYNEQF
TRBJ2-2,TRBV5-4,14,.,.,ASSPTVGVNTGELF
TRBJ2-5,TRBV4-1,13,.,.,ASSQDLYQGETQY
TRBJ1-1,TRBV29-1,13,.,TRBD1,SVVVPGQGPSDAF
TRBJ2-2,TRBV5-1,12,.,.,ASSLSTVSGELF
TRBJ1-2,TRBV5-1,11,.,.,ASSADINYGYT
TRBJ2-3,TRBV27,12,.,.,ASSFVGAQNTQY
TRBJ2-7,TRBV6-5,12,.,TRBD1,ASSGGTGTYEQY
TRBJ1-4,TRBV5-1,10,.,.,ASTRTGEKLF
TRBJ2-1,TRBV5-1,13,.,.,ASSLVGGLYNEQF
TRBJ2-1,TRBV7-9,10,.,.,ASSHDGFPLF
TRBJ1-2,TRBV29-1,9,.,.,SGRYSYGYT
TRBJ2-5,TRBV5-5,12,once,.,ASSLWGNQETQY
TRBJ1-1,TRBV27,13,.,TRBD1,ASVNRGGLNTEAF
TRBJ2-2,TRBV29-1,14,once,TRBD2,SVELAGGRITGELF
TRBJ1-1,TRBV19,9,.,.,ASNSNTEAF
TRBJ2-1,TRBV7-9,10,.,.,ASSQRGNEQF
TRBJ2-7,TRBV11-2,14,once,.,ASSSLRTGNSYEQY
TRBJ1-1,TRBV2,16,.,.,ASSPYGQGGTGNTEAF
TRBJ1-2,TRBV6-1,11,.,TRBD1,ASRDRGPYGYT
TRBJ1-3,TRBV11-2,14,.,.,ASSLVGGSPGNTIY
TRBJ2-3,TRBV6-6,13,.,TRBD2,ASSPGTKITDTQY
TRBJ2-3,TRBV28,14,.,.,ASSFPRVGWADTQY
TRBJ2-1,TRBV27,11,.,.,ASSASGYDEQF
TRBJ1-2,TRBV19,12,.,.,ASSIENRDYGYT
TRBJ1-2,TRBV18,11,.,TRBD1,ASSPDRDYGYT
TRBJ2-1,TRBV15,12,.,.,ATSNTRVRNEQF
TRBJ1-1,TRBV5-1,14,.,TRBD1,ASSSGTGLMNTEAF
TRBJ1-5,TRBV10-3,12,.,TRBD1,AISLDRSDQPQH
TRBJ2-1,TRBV7-3,14,once,TRBD2,ASSHQASGTVSEQF
TRBJ2-1,TRBV11-2,13,.,TRBD2,ASSLERLAGGKQF
TRBJ2-2,TRBV5-1,15,.,TRBD1,ASSLGLTGDGTGELF
TRBJ2-2,TRBV6-5,13,.,TRBD1,ASSYRTGGSGELF
TRBJ2-7,TRBV20-1,9,.,.,SAQGSYEQY
TRBJ2-2,TRBV11-3,13,.,TRBD2,ASSLRTSGTGELF
TRBJ1-5,TRBV19,11,.,.,ASSTRRDQPQH
TRBJ1-2,TRBV6-5,13,.,.,ASTTWRGENYGYT
TRBJ2-7,TRBV21-1,17,once,.,ASSTTNKTSGRGHYEQY
TRBJ1-1,TRBV30,11,.,.,AWGREKNTEAF
TRBJ1-2,TRBV27,12,.,.,ASSFRGGAVGYT
TRBJ1-5,TRBV27,12,.,.,ASSLSGGVMPQH
TRBJ2-3,TRBV9,16,once,TRBD1,ASSVGTGGGLVSDTQY
TRBJ1-1,TRBV6-5,12,.,TRBD1,AIRKSRQGPEAF
TRBJ2-3,TRBV6-6,13,.,.,ASSHVWGGTDTQY
TRBJ2-7,TRBV15,13,.,TRBD2,ATSIRTSGSYEQY
TRBJ2-1,TRBV6-5,13,once,TRBD2,ASRRAGANYNEQF
TRBJ1-2,TRBV28,10,.,.,ASSPPGYGYT
TRBJ2-2,TRBV11-3,13,.,TRBD2,ASSRRTSGAGELF
TRBJ1-5,TRBV6-7,20,once,TRBD1,ASKTDTNSTGSSSGLNQPQH
TRBJ1-3,TRBV6-1,10,.,TRBD1,ASGTGGNTIY
TRBJ1-4,TRBV2,11,.,.,ANMDSLNEKLF
TRBJ2-6,TRBV7-9,15,.,TRBD1,ASSSPGQISGANVLT
TRBJ1-2,TRBV28,15,.,TRBD1,ASSLIIQGIIHYGYT
TRBJ1-1,TRBV11-2,11,once,.,ASSLDRNTEAF
TRBJ2-3,TRBV11-2,13,.,.,ASSPSRQGTDTQY
TRBJ2-5,TRBV7-9,14,.,.,ASRLGSMGAEETQY
TRBJ2-7,TRBV6-1,10,.,.,ASSETGDEQY
TRBJ2-1,TRBV27,16,.,TRBD2,ASSFIGAGLAGADEQF
TRBJ2-1,TRBV4-2,20,once,TRBD2,ASSQRTSGTSGRFSSYNEQF
TRBJ2-2,TRBV2,12,.,.,ASRPALGTGELF